These 7 T cell receptor beta chains originate from one sample sequenced in a study of T cells in Graves' hyperthyroidism and ophthalmopathy. Using RNA transcripts as the source, TCR beta CDR3 regions were amplified. TCR CDR3 underwent first-round RT-PCR with the HTBI primer set. A single record per CDR3 protein comes from TCRdb applying MiXCR to the multiplex PCR reads. The data hold 690,000 or so distinct CDR3 sequences, with about 17% observed a single time. The sequenced material came from blood. These receptors all stem from a woman between 45 and 65 years old with Graves' hyperthyroidism that later progressed to Graves' ophthalmopathy.

J is TRBJ1-2 and V is TRBV6-6; 9 bases are shared with TRBD1. V lost 0 bases to trimming and J lost 2 bases; unmatched junction nucleotides: 7. Germline V gives CDR1 MNHNY, CDR2 SVGAGI (reference sequence). The CDR3 spans 17 residues. Here the CDR3 reads CASSYSNWGQGNYGYTF. In DNA, the CDR3 is TGTGCCAGCAGTTACTCGAACTGGGGACAGGGCAACTATGGCTACACCTTC.

Regarding this clonotype: Relative to the germline gene, one junction end is altered; a read error may explain this. The chain carries TRBV6-1 and TRBJ2-7; possibly TRBD1 for D (5 bases). The CDR3 contains 14 residues. Germline CDR1 is MNHNS and CDR2 is SASEGT. The CDR3 DNA is TGTGCCAGCAGTGAAGTGAAGGGGCCCTACAAGCAGTACTTC. Encoded protein: CASSEVKGPYKQYF.

This clonotype came up a few times. This rearrangement joins TRBV4-1 to TRBJ2-2; the D is unclear. CDR1 and CDR2 (germline): MGHRA, YSYEKL. V dropped 1 base and J dropped 5 bases, with 11 bases sitting between them. The CDR3 is 15 residues long. The CDR3 sequence is CASSQVGQTTGELFF. The CDR3 nucleotides read TGCGCCAGCAGCCAAGTTGGCCAAACAACCGGGGAGCTGTTTTTT.

This clonotype has at least ten counts. The chain combines TRBV3-1 with TRBJ2-1; 14 bases are shared with TRBD2. The CDR3 runs to 15 residues. After removal of 1 base from V and 8 bases from J, the junction contained 1 base not matched to a gene. Germline CDR1 and CDR2: LGHDT and YNNKEL (reference sequence). CDR3 sequence: CASSQGLAGGDEQFF. For the CDR3, the DNA is TGTGCCAGCAGCCAAGGACTAGCGGGGGGGGATGAGCAGTTCTTC.

The chain couples TRBV9 to TRBJ2-3, with D perhaps matching TRBD1 (5 bases). The V end lost 3 bases, the J end lost 13 bases, and 24 bases lay between the germline ends. CDR3 length: 15 residues. Germline loops: CDR1 SGDLS, CDR2 YYNGEE. CDR3: CASSASPTRQTREYF. CDR3 bases: TGTGCCAGCAGCGCTTCACCTACCCGACAGACTCGGGAGTATTTT.

The rearrangement uses TRBV20-1 and TRBJ2-5; TRBD2 matches at 12 bases. Looked up from germline, CDR1 is DFQATT and CDR2 is SNEGSKA (reference sequence). This CDR3 contains 15 residues. V lost 1 base, J lost 7 bases, and 7 bases stayed unmatched. CDR3 sequence reads: CSARAPGLAGLTQYF. The CDR3 nucleotides read TGCAGTGCTAGAGCACCGGGACTAGCGGGCCTGACCCAGTACTTC.

The rearrangement joins TRBV6-1 to TRBJ1-5; D is possibly TRBD1 (6 bases). Trimming took 6 bases from V and 0 from J, leaving 18 bases between them. Germline assignment: CDR1 MNHNS and CDR2 SASEGT. CDR3 length: 17 amino acids. CDR3 DNA: TGTGCCAGCAGATGGGAGGGACAAACAAATAGCAATCAGCCCCAGCATTTT. It specifies CASRWEGQTNSNQPQHF.